The TCR beta chain described here comes from a study of shared clonotypes between healthy human individuals (TCRdb year 2020). Regarding the complete study: The cohort comprised a couple of women and a few men aged 18 to 49 years. For each donor, CD4 naive and CD4 memory were each given three plates, CD8 naive was given two plates, and CD8 memory was given one plate. To estimate repertoire size and how much clonotype sharing occurs between individuals, the study deeply sequenced the blood TCR repertoires of several healthy adults. Libraries were prepared and TCR repertoires were sequenced by different laboratories using diverse techniques, in order to increase sequencing depth and limit assay-specific biases. Each donor's leukapheresis produced roughly between roughly 0.85 and 9.5 billion PBMCs.

Using the deep immunoSEQ assay, multiplex PCR amplified TCR CDR3 regions from genomic DNA. Extracted genomic DNA from each cell subset was spread evenly across all wells of several immunoSEQ 96-well plates, with each plate serving as a replicate. For sorted subsets, roughly 200 ng of genomic DNA, equivalent to 30,000 or so T cell genomes, went into each replicate PCR. The purified libraries were quantified using a Qubit 3.0 fluorometer, sized with a Bioanalyzer 2100, and then quantified again using the KAPA Library Quantification kit. Each immunoSEQ 96-well plate was sequenced on its own single-read 150-cycle Illumina NextSeq 550 flow cell. In the authors' own workflow: Because the immunoSEQ output held only junctional sequences and lacked quality scores, the filtering could not match the filtering applied to full-length reads. To assign V/J genes and CDR3, sequences were annotated against IMGT germline references using PyIR, a Python wrapper for IgBLAST v1.9. Reads were filtered out if the reads had weak V/J assignments (E-value above 1e-6), no CDR3, stop codons, out-of-frame junctions, or ambiguous translated residues. V3J clonotypes were defined as sequences sharing an identical inferred V gene, J gene, and CDR3 amino acid sequence. To compute the percentage overlap between repertoires, the number of shared unique clonotypes was divided by the size of the smaller repertoire. Repertoire richness was assessed with RTK rarefaction, the Chao1 estimator, and Recon v2.1 estimates of unobserved clonotypes. OLGA was used to compute generation probabilities for all TCRbeta clonotypes that the gDNA method yielded from a handful of donors. TCRdb limited this immuneACCESS table to in-frame rearrangements with V and J called. A share of clones is missing; checked studies link under half to unresolved V genes, and the rest is unexplained. From that table come the V and J calls and clone size; the DNA was used to work out D and trimming. Across this sample there are roughly 2 million clones, with around 95% seen only once. The ten largest clonotypes hold around 0.13% of the sample.

The donors were healthy, HIV-negative adults with no recently reported acute infections or vaccinations. All donors were Caucasian adults living in Nashville, Tennessee, USA. CD4+ T cells were enriched through magnetic negative selection, after which naive cells were positively selected on CD45RA and the remaining negative fraction served as the memory subset. Blood was collected by leukapheresis, and PBMCs were isolated by Ficoll-Histopaque density gradient centrifugation and then cryopreserved in liquid nitrogen vapor phase. Purity and quantity of every magnetically sorted T cell population were checked by analytical flow cytometry. Genomic DNA was isolated from every sorted fraction and measured by UV absorbance on a Nanodrop 2000c. What the authors observed across the whole study: The small number of donors limited the genetic and exposure-history diversity represented. Sampling was restricted to blood, and TCR repertoires in tissue are likely to differ from TCR repertoires in blood. Rarefaction of sorted-subset datasets indicated incomplete sequencing despite the large sequencing depth. When a handful of donors were compared, the shared fraction of clonotypes was roughly 4.8% for naive CD4, 3.5% for naive CD8, 2.3% for memory CD4, and less than 0.45% for memory CD8. Compared with non-shared clonotypes, the clonotypes found in all four sorted-subset donors had higher generation probabilities. Estimated clonotype richness was generally larger for naive than for memory subsets. Pairwise subsampling led to the expectation that sequencing depth would affect the degree of clonotype sharing among donors.

The CDR3 runs 15 residues from the cysteine to the phenylalanine. Only CDR3 DNA is held: 45 bases, read in frame from base 1. After removal of 1 base from V and 6 bases from J, the junction retains 4 bases not matched to a gene. CDR1 and CDR2 (SEHNR, FQNEAQ) derive from the germline V gene (reference sequence). In the case of this clone: Its antigen remains unidentified. Base qualities are not provided; no much larger clone lies one nucleotide away.

The receptor was derived from a young man in good health. Specimen: naive CD4+ T cells sorted from blood. The intended sense of this specimen's cell subset or site label: CD45RA+ positively selected. The chain employs TRBV7-9 and TRBJ2-1, with TRBD2 matching 9 junction bases. The DNA reads as follows: TGTGCCAGCAGCTTAGAAAGCGGGGGGTTCAATGAGCAGTTCTTC. Its translation reads: CASSLESGGFNEQFF.